What follows are 9 T cell receptor beta chains derived from one specimen sequenced in a study of OX40 agonist ivuxolimab in advanced cancers. The library was obtained by the immunoSEQ multiplex PCR assay. TCRdb obtained this table from immuneACCESS and retained in-frame rearrangements with V and J assigned. These tables miss some clones; where compared with another copy, unresolved V genes account for less than half of the shortfall, and the remainder is unexplained. This sample lists about 76,000 clones; around 87% were detected once. The ten top clones hold roughly 2.4% of the sample. This specimen consisted of CD4+ or CD8+ T cells sorted from blood, obtained in a trial of the OX40 agonist ivuxolimab. Receptor source: an adult with an advanced solid tumor such as melanoma, head and neck, liver or kidney cancer.

V gene TRBV10-2 combines with J gene TRBJ1-2; possibly TRBD1 for D (6 bases). V was cut by 0 bases and J by 8 bases, with 16 bases left in between. Germline CDR1 is WSHSY and CDR2 is SAAADI. This CDR3 has 15 residues. CDR3 sequence: CASSESSRDNGGYTF. For the CDR3, the DNA is TGCGCCAGCAGTGAGTCCAGCCGGGACAACGGGGGCTACACCTTC.

Written as DNA, the CDR3 is TGCGCCAGCAGCCAATTGGAGGGACGGGGCTACACCTTC. It specifies CASSQLEGRGYTF. The chain couples TRBV4-3 to TRBJ1-2, with D tentatively TRBD1 (5 bases). V was cut by 2 bases and J by 8 bases, with 12 bases left in between. The CDR3 sequence is 13 residues long. Germline loops: CDR1 LGHNA, CDR2 YSLEER.

The V gene is TRBV28, the J gene TRBJ2-2, with D unclear. The V gene lost 3 bases and the J gene lost 5 bases, with 7 bases spanning the gap. The V gene's germline CDR1 is MDHEN and CDR2 SYDVKM. The CDR3 length is 13 residues. CDR3 in amino acids: CASSFGVTGELFF. In nucleotides, the CDR3 is TGTGCCAGCAGTTTTGGGGTGACCGGGGAGCTGTTTTTT.

The rearrangement links TRBV11-2 to TRBJ2-7, with D tentatively TRBD2 (7 bases). V was shortened by 0 bases and J by 2 bases, with 11 bases between the two germline ends. CDR1 and CDR2 from the germline V gene are SGHAT and FQNNGV. This CDR3 comprises 15 residues. The CDR3 DNA follows: TGTGCCAGCAGCTTAGAACAGGGAGGGACCTACGAGCAGTACTTC. Translating gives CASSLEQGGTYEQYF.

The chain links TRBV5-4 to TRBJ2-3; D is perhaps TRBD1 or TRBD2 (5 bases each). The germline V gene encodes CDR1 SGHNT and CDR2 YYREEE (reference sequence). With 2 bases removed from V and 1 base from J, the gap between germline ends came to 11 bases. This CDR3 contains 15 residues. CDR3 protein: CASSFRVGGTDTQYF. In DNA form, the CDR3 reads TGTGCCAGCAGCTTCAGGGTGGGGGGCACAGATACGCAGTATTTT.

The V gene is TRBV6-5, the J gene TRBJ2-1; 12 bases line up with TRBD2. The CDR3 is 16 amino acids. Unmatched junction bases numbered 4, after V lost 0 bases and J lost 7 bases. Germline-derived CDR1 and CDR2 are MNHEY and SVGAGI. For the CDR3, the DNA is TGTGCCAGCAGTTACTCTCCTAGCGGGGGGGAGAATGAGCAGTTCTTC. Its protein is CASSYSPSGGENEQFF.

This clone appeared a single time. The chain uses TRBV25-1 and TRBJ1-6; 8 bases agree with TRBD1. The CDR3 contains 14 residues. Germline CDR1 reads MGHDK; CDR2 reads SYGVNS. V lost 4 bases, J lost 4 bases, and 0 bases stayed unmatched. The CDR3 protein is CASSGQGYNSPLHF. Here the CDR3 DNA reads TGTGCCAGCAGTGGACAGGGGTATAATTCACCCCTCCACTTT.

The chain is built from TRBV19 and TRBJ1-2, with no clear D. The CDR3 consists of 13 residues. CDR1 LNHDA and CDR2 SQIVND come from the germline V gene (reference sequence). The ends were cut back, 3 bases at V and 3 bases at J, with 8 bases in the middle. The CDR3 DNA reads TGTGCCAGTAGTATGTGGGTAGACTATGGCTACACCTTC. Protein sequence: CASSMWVDYGYTF.

The chain couples TRBV19 to TRBJ1-2; D ambiguous. Germline loops: CDR1 LNHDA, CDR2 SQIVND (reference sequence). V dropped 3 bases and J dropped 8 bases, with 13 bases sitting between them. There are 13 residues in the CDR3. The CDR3 region has the DNA TGTGCCAGTAGTATTCCCGAGGGCCGGGGCTACACCTTC. This translates into CASSIPEGRGYTF. Using reference TRBV19 and TRBJ1-2 for the parts outside the CDR3, the full variable domain is DGGITQSPKYLFRKEGQNVTLSCEQNLNHDAMYWYRQDPGQGLRLIYYSQIVNDFQKGDIAEGYSVSREKKESFPLTVTSAQKNPTAFYLCASSIPEGRGYTFGSGTRLTVV.